This T cell receptor beta chain was identified during a study of CD8+CD57+ T cells in acquired aplastic anemia. About the study: Across the sorted CD4+ and CD8+ cells, DNA amounts averaged about 3 ug. The study's findings and limits: The same twenty-nine CD8+ CDR3 sequences occurred in patients and in controls.

With regard to this clonotype: Its antigen is not known.

Profiling that covered TCR beta VDJ and CDR3 relied on genomic DNA as its template. TCRdb re-called the reads with MiXCR, one entry per CDR3 protein. The sample includes some 290,000 distinct CDR3 sequences, approximately 57% seen only once; the top ten take 7.5% to 9%. The specimen sequenced was sorted CD4+, CD8+, or CD8+CD57+ T cells (not recorded which) from PBMCs. The sequence was obtained from a human donor with severe aplastic anemia or a healthy control (not recorded which).

CDR3 amino acids: CASSLPGRYEQYF. Written as DNA, the CDR3 is TGTGCCAGCAGCTTACCAGGGAGGTACGAGCAGTACTTC. The chain links TRBV7-9 to TRBJ2-7; maybe TRBD2 (6 bases). The CDR3 is 13 amino acids. V was shortened by 2 bases and J by 4 bases, with 9 bases between the two germline ends. Germline assignment: CDR1 SEHNR and CDR2 FQNEAQ (reference sequence). Full variable domain (outside the CDR3, taken from reference TRBV7-9 and TRBJ2-7): DTGVSQNPRHKITKRGQNVTFRCDPISEHNRLYWYRQTLGQGPEFLTYFQNEAQLEKSRLLSDRFSAERPKGSFSTLEIQRTEQGDSAMYLCASSLPGRYEQYFGPGTRLTVT.